These T cell receptor beta chains were read from a single sample in a study of blood T cells in healthy people across ages. Via MiXCR, TCRdb re-called the 5' RACE reads, giving one row per CDR3 protein. In the table there are 1,800,000 or so distinct CDR3 sequences, 30% to 40% of which are singletons. Sequenced: blood. Every receptor here comes from a human donor in good health. The CDR3 runs from the conserved cysteine through the conserved F or W. Each record gives: clone size, CDR3 length, J gene, V gene, D gene, CDR3 protein, CDR3 DNA. D genes are given only for firm matches. Clone size, where shown, is once, few, many, or a class for clones that have expanded.

clone size: few; CDR3 length: 16; J gene: TRBJ1-5; V gene: TRBV10-3; D gene: .; CDR3 protein: CAISESRGADDQPQHF; CDR3 DNA: TGTGCCATCAGTGAGTCGAGGGGGGCCGACGATCAGCCCCAGCATTTT
clone size: few; CDR3 length: 12; J gene: TRBJ1-6; V gene: TRBV7-9; D gene: .; CDR3 protein: CASSSGLSPLHF; CDR3 DNA: TGTGCCAGCAGCTCGGGCCTTTCACCCCTCCACTTT
clone size: .; CDR3 length: 16; J gene: TRBJ1-5; V gene: TRBV28; D gene: .; CDR3 protein: CASSFRGIPGGQPQHF; CDR3 DNA: TGTGCCAGCAGTTTTCGGGGGATCCCGGGGGGCCAGCCCCAGCATTTT
clone size: .; CDR3 length: 16; J gene: TRBJ2-3; V gene: TRBV7-9; D gene: TRBD2; CDR3 protein: CASSPQLAGVRDTQYF; CDR3 DNA: TGTGCCAGCAGCCCCCAATTAGCGGGGGTACGTGATACGCAGTATTTT
clone size: few; CDR3 length: 11; J gene: TRBJ1-2; V gene: TRBV29-1; D gene: .; CDR3 protein: CSAASNYGYTF; CDR3 DNA: TGCAGCGCGGCAAGTAACTATGGCTACACCTTC
clone size: .; CDR3 length: 15; J gene: TRBJ1-3; V gene: TRBV4-3; D gene: TRBD1; CDR3 protein: CASSPFQGTANTIYF; CDR3 DNA: TGCGCCAGCAGCCCCTTTCAAGGGACAGCAAACACCATATATTTT
clone size: few; CDR3 length: 12; J gene: TRBJ2-2; V gene: TRBV3-1; D gene: .; CDR3 protein: CASSQGGGELFF; CDR3 DNA: TGTGCCAGCAGCCAAGGAGGCGGTGAACTGTTTTTT
clone size: .; CDR3 length: 17; J gene: TRBJ1-6; V gene: TRBV5-1; D gene: .; CDR3 protein: CASSSQVQGAPGSPLHF; CDR3 DNA: TGCGCCAGCAGCTCACAGGTCCAAGGGGCCCCTGGATCACCCCTCCACTTT
clone size: .; CDR3 length: 16; J gene: TRBJ2-5; V gene: TRBV5-1; D gene: TRBD1; CDR3 protein: CASSFRTGTAQETQYF; CDR3 DNA: TGCGCCAGCAGCTTCCGAACCGGGACAGCCCAAGAGACCCAGTACTTC
clone size: .; CDR3 length: 16; J gene: TRBJ2-3; V gene: TRBV7-2; D gene: TRBD2; CDR3 protein: CASSLGFGGDPDTQYF; CDR3 DNA: TGTGCCAGCAGCTTAGGTTTTGGGGGGGACCCAGATACGCAGTATTTT
clone size: .; CDR3 length: 14; J gene: TRBJ2-7; V gene: TRBV13; D gene: .; CDR3 protein: CASTLTSSSYEQYF; CDR3 DNA: TGTGCCAGCACCCTAACTTCGTCTTCCTACGAGCAGTACTTC
clone size: few; CDR3 length: 16; J gene: TRBJ1-6; V gene: TRBV27; D gene: .; CDR3 protein: CASSLGSHPRNSPLHF; CDR3 DNA: TGTGCCAGCAGCTTAGGATCCCACCCCAGAAATTCACCCCTCCACTTT
clone size: .; CDR3 length: 13; J gene: TRBJ2-5; V gene: TRBV7-9; D gene: .; CDR3 protein: CASSFAGLETQYF; CDR3 DNA: TGTGCCAGCAGCTTTGCAGGGCTAGAGACCCAGTACTTC
clone size: few; CDR3 length: 15; J gene: TRBJ2-7; V gene: TRBV20-1; D gene: .; CDR3 protein: CSARDSEGPNYEQYF; CDR3 DNA: TGCAGTGCTAGAGACTCGGAAGGACCTAACTACGAGCAGTACTTC
clone size: few; CDR3 length: 15; J gene: TRBJ2-1; V gene: TRBV6-2/TRBV6-3; D gene: TRBD2; CDR3 protein: CASGLAGGHYNEQFF; CDR3 DNA: TGTGCCAGTGGCCTGGCGGGGGGGCACTACAATGAGCAGTTCTTC
clone size: .; CDR3 length: 12; J gene: TRBJ1-5; V gene: TRBV20-1; D gene: .; CDR3 protein: CSVRRGDQPQHF; CDR3 DNA: TGCAGTGTCAGGAGGGGGGATCAGCCCCAGCATTTT
clone size: .; CDR3 length: 13; J gene: TRBJ2-1; V gene: TRBV7-6; D gene: .; CDR3 protein: CASSLEVRGEQFF; CDR3 DNA: TGTGCCAGCAGCTTAGAGGTCCGGGGTGAGCAGTTCTTC
clone size: .; CDR3 length: 17; J gene: TRBJ2-3; V gene: TRBV2; D gene: TRBD2; CDR3 protein: CASSDPTSGGATDTQYF; CDR3 DNA: TGTGCCAGCAGTGACCCGACTAGCGGGGGGGCAACGGATACGCAGTATTTT
clone size: .; CDR3 length: 13; J gene: TRBJ2-3; V gene: TRBV2; D gene: .; CDR3 protein: CASGGQGTDTQYF; CDR3 DNA: TGTGCCAGCGGAGGGCAGGGCACAGATACGCAGTATTTT
clone size: few; CDR3 length: 17; J gene: TRBJ2-1; V gene: TRBV20-1; D gene: .; CDR3 protein: CSARDGAGGGTYNEQFF; CDR3 DNA: TGCAGTGCTAGAGATGGTGCAGGGGGGGGGACCTACAATGAGCAGTTCTTC
clone size: .; CDR3 length: 16; J gene: TRBJ1-6; V gene: TRBV6-5; D gene: .; CDR3 protein: CASRGVRAFYNSPLHF; CDR3 DNA: TGTGCCAGCAGGGGGGTCCGCGCTTTTTATAATTCACCCCTCCACTTT
clone size: .; CDR3 length: 15; J gene: TRBJ2-5; V gene: TRBV28; D gene: TRBD1; CDR3 protein: CASRIDRGLFETQYF; CDR3 DNA: TGTGCCAGCAGGATAGACAGGGGGCTATTTGAGACCCAGTACTTC
clone size: .; CDR3 length: 18; J gene: TRBJ1-5; V gene: TRBV20-1; D gene: TRBD1; CDR3 protein: CSAWRPGTGGVSNQPQHF; CDR3 DNA: TGCAGTGCTTGGAGACCGGGGACAGGGGGAGTCAGCAATCAGCCCCAGCATTTT
clone size: .; CDR3 length: 13; J gene: TRBJ2-7; V gene: TRBV6-1; D gene: .; CDR3 protein: CASSTRTPGEQYF; CDR3 DNA: TGTGCCAGCAGTACCAGGACCCCGGGCGAGCAGTACTTC
clone size: few; CDR3 length: 16; J gene: TRBJ2-5; V gene: TRBV20-1; D gene: TRBD1; CDR3 protein: CSAMDWDRGREETQYF; CDR3 DNA: TGCAGTGCTATGGATTGGGACAGGGGGCGCGAGGAGACCCAGTACTTC
clone size: few; CDR3 length: 14; J gene: TRBJ2-1; V gene: TRBV4-1; D gene: .; CDR3 protein: CASSQNDADNEQFF; CDR3 DNA: TGCGCCAGCAGCCAAAACGACGCGGACAATGAGCAGTTCTTC
clone size: many; CDR3 length: 16; J gene: TRBJ1-6; V gene: TRBV10-3; D gene: .; CDR3 protein: CAISESSMAINSPLHF; CDR3 DNA: TGTGCCATCAGTGAGTCGAGTATGGCGATCAATTCACCCCTCCACTTT
clone size: few; CDR3 length: 12; J gene: TRBJ1-4; V gene: TRBV20-1; D gene: .; CDR3 protein: CSAPDLNEKLFF; CDR3 DNA: TGCAGTGCTCCTGACTTGAATGAAAAACTGTTTTTT
clone size: .; CDR3 length: 16; J gene: TRBJ2-2; V gene: TRBV3-1; D gene: .; CDR3 protein: CASSQDSSTNTGELFF; CDR3 DNA: TGTGCCAGCAGCCAAGACAGCAGCACGAACACCGGGGAGCTGTTTTTT
clone size: .; CDR3 length: 16; J gene: TRBJ2-1; V gene: TRBV7-9; D gene: TRBD1; CDR3 protein: CASSLAGQGVHNEQFF; CDR3 DNA: TGTGCCAGCAGCTTAGCGGGACAGGGGGTACACAATGAGCAGTTCTTC
clone size: few; CDR3 length: 14; J gene: TRBJ2-7; V gene: TRBV5-1; D gene: .; CDR3 protein: CASSLGSETYEQYF; CDR3 DNA: TGCGCCAGCAGCTTGGGCTCGGAGACCTACGAGCAGTACTTC
clone size: few; CDR3 length: 17; J gene: TRBJ2-3; V gene: TRBV27; D gene: TRBD2; CDR3 protein: CASSSPTSGGYTDTQYF; CDR3 DNA: TGTGCCAGCAGTTCCCCGACTAGCGGGGGGTACACAGATACGCAGTATTTT
clone size: few; CDR3 length: 16; J gene: TRBJ2-7; V gene: TRBV7-8; D gene: TRBD1; CDR3 protein: CASSWTMGQGEYEQYF; CDR3 DNA: TGTGCCAGCAGCTGGACGATGGGACAGGGAGAGTACGAGCAGTACTTC
clone size: .; CDR3 length: 12; J gene: TRBJ2-7; V gene: TRBV29-1; D gene: TRBD1; CDR3 protein: CSAGTGGYEQYF; CDR3 DNA: TGCAGTGCTGGGACAGGGGGATACGAGCAGTACTTC
clone size: few; CDR3 length: 16; J gene: TRBJ2-3; V gene: TRBV28; D gene: .; CDR3 protein: CASSSLFGDAADAQYF; CDR3 DNA: TGTGCCAGCAGTTCATTGTTTGGAGATGCGGCAGATGCGCAGTATTTT
clone size: .; CDR3 length: 15; J gene: TRBJ2-5; V gene: TRBV6-2/TRBV6-3; D gene: .; CDR3 protein: CASSYLINREETQYF; CDR3 DNA: TGTGCCAGCAGTTACTTGATAAATCGTGAAGAGACCCAGTACTTC
clone size: .; CDR3 length: 13; J gene: TRBJ2-5; V gene: TRBV18; D gene: .; CDR3 protein: CASSPASHNEQYF; CDR3 DNA: TGTGCCAGCTCACCAGCTTCACACAATGAGCAGTACTTC
clone size: few; CDR3 length: 12; J gene: TRBJ2-1; V gene: TRBV5-1; D gene: .; CDR3 protein: CASSLLGTPEFF; CDR3 DNA: TGCGCCAGCAGCTTGCTCGGGACCCCCGAGTTCTTC
clone size: few; CDR3 length: 18; J gene: TRBJ1-6; V gene: TRBV12-3/TRBV12-4; D gene: TRBD1; CDR3 protein: CASSLGQGASSYNSPLHF; CDR3 DNA: TGTGCCAGCAGTTTGGGGCAGGGGGCGAGCTCCTATAATTCACCCCTCCACTTT
clone size: .; CDR3 length: 13; J gene: TRBJ2-4; V gene: TRBV20-1; D gene: .; CDR3 protein: CSAGGVGENIQYF; CDR3 DNA: TGCAGTGCAGGGGGAGTGGGGGAAAACATTCAGTACTTC
clone size: many; CDR3 length: 13; J gene: TRBJ2-5; V gene: TRBV2; D gene: TRBD2; CDR3 protein: CASSGLAVETQYF; CDR3 DNA: TGTGCCAGCAGCGGACTAGCAGTAGAGACCCAGTACTTC
clone size: .; CDR3 length: 15; J gene: TRBJ1-2; V gene: TRBV7-2; D gene: TRBD1; CDR3 protein: CASSQEDRANYGYTF; CDR3 DNA: TGCGCCAGCAGCCAAGAAGACAGGGCCAACTATGGCTACACCTTC
clone size: few; CDR3 length: 13; J gene: TRBJ1-5; V gene: TRBV30; D gene: .; CDR3 protein: CAWAPDGNQPQHF; CDR3 DNA: TGTGCCTGGGCCCCGGACGGCAATCAGCCCCAGCATTTT
clone size: .; CDR3 length: 16; J gene: TRBJ2-7; V gene: TRBV6-2/TRBV6-3; D gene: .; CDR3 protein: CASSSPGTTNAYEQYF; CDR3 DNA: TGTGCCAGCAGTTCGCCCGGGACAACTAATGCCTACGAGCAGTACTTC
clone size: .; CDR3 length: 14; J gene: TRBJ1-1; V gene: TRBV29-1; D gene: .; CDR3 protein: CSVHTGGPNTEAFF; CDR3 DNA: TGCAGCGTCCATACTGGGGGGCCGAACACTGAAGCTTTCTTT
clone size: .; CDR3 length: 16; J gene: TRBJ2-1; V gene: TRBV2; D gene: TRBD2; CDR3 protein: CASSQQPGLASNEQFF; CDR3 DNA: TGTGCCAGCAGCCAGCAGCCGGGACTAGCATCCAATGAGCAGTTCTTC
clone size: many; CDR3 length: 12; J gene: TRBJ2-5; V gene: TRBV5-1; D gene: TRBD1; CDR3 protein: CASSRDSGEQYF; CDR3 DNA: TGCGCCAGCAGCCGGGACAGTGGGGAGCAGTACTTC
clone size: .; CDR3 length: 17; J gene: TRBJ1-1; V gene: TRBV6-6; D gene: .; CDR3 protein: CASIKSRGSFENTEAFF; CDR3 DNA: TGTGCCAGCATAAAATCCAGGGGATCATTCGAGAACACTGAAGCTTTCTTT
clone size: .; CDR3 length: 16; J gene: TRBJ1-5; V gene: TRBV7-2; D gene: TRBD1; CDR3 protein: CASSSGGRAEYQPQHF; CDR3 DNA: TGTGCCAGCAGCTCAGGGGGCAGGGCAGAGTATCAGCCCCAGCATTTT
clone size: .; CDR3 length: 14; J gene: TRBJ2-7; V gene: TRBV12-3/TRBV12-4; D gene: TRBD1; CDR3 protein: CASRIGGINYEQYF; CDR3 DNA: TGTGCCAGCAGGATAGGGGGCATCAACTACGAGCAGTACTTC
clone size: .; CDR3 length: 15; J gene: TRBJ2-7; V gene: TRBV29-1; D gene: TRBD1; CDR3 protein: CSVVYRGQFSYEQYF; CDR3 DNA: TGCAGCGTTGTTTACAGGGGTCAATTTTCCTACGAGCAGTACTTC
clone size: .; CDR3 length: 14; J gene: TRBJ1-1; V gene: TRBV25-1; D gene: .; CDR3 protein: CASSNYRESTEAFF; CDR3 DNA: TGTGCCAGCAGTAACTACAGGGAATCCACTGAGGCTTTCTTT
clone size: few; CDR3 length: 14; J gene: TRBJ1-4; V gene: TRBV27; D gene: .; CDR3 protein: CASSGSNLMKRMFF; CDR3 DNA: TGTGCCAGCAGCGGGTCCAACCTAATGAAAAGGATGTTTTTT
clone size: .; CDR3 length: 15; J gene: TRBJ2-7; V gene: TRBV7-2; D gene: TRBD1; CDR3 protein: CASSLAGTGTVEQYF; CDR3 DNA: TGTGCCAGCAGCTTAGCCGGGACAGGTACTGTCGAGCAGTACTTC